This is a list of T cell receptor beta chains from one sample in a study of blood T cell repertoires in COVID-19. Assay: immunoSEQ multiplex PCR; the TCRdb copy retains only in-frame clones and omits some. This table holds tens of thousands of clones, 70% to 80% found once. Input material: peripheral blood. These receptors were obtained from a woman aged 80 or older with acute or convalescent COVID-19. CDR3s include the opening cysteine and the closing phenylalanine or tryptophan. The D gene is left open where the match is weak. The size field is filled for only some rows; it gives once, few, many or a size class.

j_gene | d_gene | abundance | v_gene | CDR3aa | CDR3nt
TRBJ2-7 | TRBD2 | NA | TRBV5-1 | CASSLVRASLAGGAGEQYF | TGCGCCAGCAGCTTGGTTAGGGCGAGTCTAGCGGGAGGGGCTGGTGAGCAGTACTTC
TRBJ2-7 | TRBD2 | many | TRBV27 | CASSLGLAAYEQYF | TGTGCCAGCAGTTTGGGACTAGCGGCTTACGAGCAGTACTTC
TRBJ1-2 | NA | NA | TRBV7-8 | CASSLVAGNYGYTF | TGTGCCAGCAGCTTAGTTGCGGGGAACTATGGCTACACCTTC
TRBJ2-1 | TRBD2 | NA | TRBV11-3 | CASSLPGGSYNEQFF | TGTGCCAGCAGCTTACCGGGAGGCTCCTACAATGAGCAGTTCTTC
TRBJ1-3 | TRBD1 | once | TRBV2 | CASWDRFNPSSGNTIYF | TGTGCCAGCTGGGACAGATTTAATCCTTCCTCTGGAAACACCATATATTTT
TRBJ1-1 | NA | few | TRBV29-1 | CSVVRGPSEAFF | TGCAGCGTTGTGCGGGGCCCCTCTGAAGCTTTCTTT
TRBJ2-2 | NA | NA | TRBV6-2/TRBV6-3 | CASSPPGAGTGELFF | TGTGCCAGCAGCCCACCGGGAGCAGGCACCGGGGAGCTGTTTTTT
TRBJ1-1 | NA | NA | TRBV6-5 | CASSSLMNTEAFF | TGTGCCAGCAGTAGCTTGATGAACACTGAAGCTTTCTTT
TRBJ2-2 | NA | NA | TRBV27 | CASSRTTGTGELFF | TGTGCCAGCAGTCGCACTACAGGCACCGGGGAGCTGTTTTTT
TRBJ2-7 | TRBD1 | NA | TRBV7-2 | CASSLGTAFYEQYF | TGTGCCAGCAGCCTAGGGACAGCTTTTTACGAGCAGTACTTC
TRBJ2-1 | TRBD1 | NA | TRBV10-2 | CASSDTATGGGEQFF | TGCGCCAGCAGTGATACGGCTACAGGGGGCGGTGAGCAGTTCTTC
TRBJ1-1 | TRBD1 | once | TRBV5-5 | CASSVQGRGTEAFF | TGTGCCAGCAGCGTACAGGGGCGAGGCACTGAAGCTTTCTTT
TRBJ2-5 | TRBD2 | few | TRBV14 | CASSQDNPRLAGLKETQYF | TGTGCCAGCAGCCAAGATAACCCCAGACTAGCGGGGCTTAAAGAGACCCAGTACTTC
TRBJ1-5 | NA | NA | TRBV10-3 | CAISEGQKHQPQHF | TGTGCCATCAGTGAAGGACAGAAGCATCAGCCCCAGCATTTT
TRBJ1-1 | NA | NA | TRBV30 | CAWRGRGWTEAFF | TGTGCCTGGAGGGGCAGGGGATGGACTGAAGCTTTCTTT
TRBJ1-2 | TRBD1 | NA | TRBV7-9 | CASSLGTGGFGYTF | TGTGCCAGCAGCCTAGGGACAGGGGGCTTTGGCTACACCTTC
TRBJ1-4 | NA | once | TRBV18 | CASSQEPGSATNEKLFF | TGTGCCAGCTCACAAGAGCCAGGTAGCGCAACTAATGAAAAACTGTTTTTT
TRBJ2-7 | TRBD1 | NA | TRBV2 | CASSGQAREQYF | TGTGCCAGCAGCGGACAGGCAAGAGAGCAGTACTTC
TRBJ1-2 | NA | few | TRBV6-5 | CASSTGPGYTF | TGTGCCAGCAGTACAGGTCCTGGCTACACCTTC
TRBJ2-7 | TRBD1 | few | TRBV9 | CASSVGITQGVHEQYF | TGTGCCAGCAGCGTAGGGATAACACAGGGGGTCCACGAGCAGTACTTC
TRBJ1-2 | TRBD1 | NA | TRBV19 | CASTQDRGYNYGYTF | TGTGCCAGTACCCAGGACAGGGGATATAACTATGGCTACACCTTC
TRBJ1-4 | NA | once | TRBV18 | CASSRGKGDEKLFF | TGTGCCAGCTCACGAGGGAAGGGGGATGAAAAACTGTTTTTT